This T cell receptor (beta chain) was identified in a study of blood T cells in healthy people across ages. Concerning this clonotype itself: Its ends do not fully match the called genes, so a read error is possible.

A second PCR, run for about 7 to 11 cycles, used a sample-barcoded 5' primer plus a J-beta primer mix. TCRdb re-derived calls from the 5' RACE reads in MiXCR, one entry per CDR3 protein. The sample lists around 650,000 distinct CDR3 sequences; about 30% were seen once. The CDR3 extends over 15 amino acids. Germline assignment: CDR1 LNHDA and CDR2 SQIVND (reference sequence). This sequence was found in an elderly woman in good health. The sequenced material came from blood. The chain joins TRBV19 to TRBJ1-6; possible D gene TRBD1, 5 bases. Written as DNA, the CDR3 is TGTGCCGGTAGTATCACAGGCGGGGGTAATTCACCCCTCCACTTT. Translation gives CAGSITGGGNSPLHF.